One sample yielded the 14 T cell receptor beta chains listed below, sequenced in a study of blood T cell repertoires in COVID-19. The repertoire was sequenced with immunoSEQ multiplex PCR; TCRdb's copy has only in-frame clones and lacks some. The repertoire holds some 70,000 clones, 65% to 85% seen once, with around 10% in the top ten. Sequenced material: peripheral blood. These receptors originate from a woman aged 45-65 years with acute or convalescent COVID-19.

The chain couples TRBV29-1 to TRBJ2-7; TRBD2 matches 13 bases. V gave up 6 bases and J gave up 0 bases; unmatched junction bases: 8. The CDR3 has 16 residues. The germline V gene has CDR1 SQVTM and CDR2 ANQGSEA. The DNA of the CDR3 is TGCAGCGTGGACGGGACTAGCGGGGCTAACTCCTACGAGCAGTACTTC. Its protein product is CSVDGTSGANSYEQYF.

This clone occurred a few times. The CDR3 nucleotides read TGCGCCAGCAGCCAAGGCGGGGGGCCGACTGAAGCTTTCTTT. Its translation: CASSQGGGPTEAFF. This chain joins TRBV4-1 and TRBJ1-1, with D maybe TRBD1 (6 bases). V was pared by 1 base and J by 5 bases, with 11 bases between. CDR1 is MGHRA, CDR2 YSYEKL, per germline. The CDR3 extends over 14 amino acids.

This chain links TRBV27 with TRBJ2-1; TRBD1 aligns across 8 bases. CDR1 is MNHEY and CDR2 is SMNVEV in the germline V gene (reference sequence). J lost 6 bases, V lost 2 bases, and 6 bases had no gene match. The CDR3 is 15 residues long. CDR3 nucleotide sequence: TGTGCCAGCAGTTTAAATCCAGGGGGCGGCAATGAGCAGTTCTTC. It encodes CASSLNPGGGNEQFF.

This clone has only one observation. The CDR3 DNA is TGTGCCAGCAGCCAAGAAAGGCAGCGGCCGCAAGCCGGGGAGCTGTTTTTT. Translating gives CASSQERQRPQAGELFF. The V gene is TRBV3-1 (or the pseudogene TRBV3-2), the J gene TRBJ2-2; D might be TRBD2 (5 bases). Per germline, CDR1 LGHDT and CDR2 YNNKEL (reference sequence). This CDR3 has 17 amino acids. V gave up 0 bases and J gave up 6 bases, with 17 bases separating them.

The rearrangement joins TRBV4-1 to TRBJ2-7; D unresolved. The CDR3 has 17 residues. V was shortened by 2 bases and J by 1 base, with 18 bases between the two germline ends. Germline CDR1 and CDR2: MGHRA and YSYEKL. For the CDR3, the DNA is TGCGCCAGCAGCCAACGCACTTTTTACAGTCCTTCCTACGAGCAGTACTTC. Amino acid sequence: CASSQRTFYSPSYEQYF.

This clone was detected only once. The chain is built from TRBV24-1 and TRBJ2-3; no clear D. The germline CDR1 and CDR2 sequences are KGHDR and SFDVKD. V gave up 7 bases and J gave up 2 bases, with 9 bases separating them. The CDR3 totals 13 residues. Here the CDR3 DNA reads TGTGCCACCAGGGAGAGCAACACAGATACGCAGTATTTT. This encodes CATRESNTDTQYF.

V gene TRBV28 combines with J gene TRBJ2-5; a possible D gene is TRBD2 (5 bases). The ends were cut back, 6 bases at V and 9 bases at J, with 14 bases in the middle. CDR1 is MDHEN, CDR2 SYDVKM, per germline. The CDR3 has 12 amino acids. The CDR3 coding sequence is TGTGCCAGCAGCTCGGGTCCAGCGGCCCAGTACTTC. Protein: CASSSGPAAQYF. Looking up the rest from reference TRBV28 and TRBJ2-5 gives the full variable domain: DVKVTQSSRYLVKRTGEKVFLECVQDMDHENMFWYRQDPGLGLRLIYFSYDVKMKEKGDIPEGYSVSREKKERFSLILESASTNQTSMYLCASSSGPAAQYFGPGTRLLVL.

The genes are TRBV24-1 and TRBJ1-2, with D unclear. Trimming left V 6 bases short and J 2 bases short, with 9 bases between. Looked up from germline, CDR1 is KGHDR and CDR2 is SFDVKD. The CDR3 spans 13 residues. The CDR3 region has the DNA TGTGCCACCAGTTCAGGAAACAACTATGGCTACACCTTC. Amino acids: CATSSGNNYGYTF.

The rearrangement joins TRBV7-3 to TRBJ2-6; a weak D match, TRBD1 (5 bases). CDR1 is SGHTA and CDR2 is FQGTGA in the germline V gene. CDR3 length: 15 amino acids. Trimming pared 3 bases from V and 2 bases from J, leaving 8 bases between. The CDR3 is CASSLGQTGANVLTF. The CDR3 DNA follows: TGTGCCAGCAGCTTGGGGCAGACTGGGGCCAACGTCCTGACTTTC.

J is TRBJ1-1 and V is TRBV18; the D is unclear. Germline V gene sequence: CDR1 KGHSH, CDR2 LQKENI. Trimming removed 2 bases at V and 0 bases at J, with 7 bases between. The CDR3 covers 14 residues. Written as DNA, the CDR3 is TGTGCCAGCTCACCAGCACACATGAACACTGAAGCTTTCTTT. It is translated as CASSPAHMNTEAFF.

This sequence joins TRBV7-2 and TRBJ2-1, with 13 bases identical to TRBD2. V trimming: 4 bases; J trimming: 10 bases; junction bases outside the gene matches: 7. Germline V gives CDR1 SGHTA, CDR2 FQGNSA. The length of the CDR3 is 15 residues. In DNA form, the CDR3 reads TGTGCCAGCAGCTCACTAGCGGGGGGGCTGTTGGAGCAGTTCTTC. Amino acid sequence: CASSSLAGGLLEQFF.

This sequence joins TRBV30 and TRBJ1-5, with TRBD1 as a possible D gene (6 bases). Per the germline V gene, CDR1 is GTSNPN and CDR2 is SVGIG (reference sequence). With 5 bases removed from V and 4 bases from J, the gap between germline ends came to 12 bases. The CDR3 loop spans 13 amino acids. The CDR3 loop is CAWAGTTNQPQHF. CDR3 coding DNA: TGTGCCTGGGCCGGGACAACTAATCAGCCCCAGCATTTT.

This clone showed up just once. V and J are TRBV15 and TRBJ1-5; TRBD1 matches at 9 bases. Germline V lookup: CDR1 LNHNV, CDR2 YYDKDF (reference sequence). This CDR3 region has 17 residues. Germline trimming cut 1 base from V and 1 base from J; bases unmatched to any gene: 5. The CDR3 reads CATSRGGQGRSNQPQHF. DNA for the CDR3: TGTGCCACCAGCAGAGGGGGACAGGGAAGGAGCAATCAGCCCCAGCATTTT.

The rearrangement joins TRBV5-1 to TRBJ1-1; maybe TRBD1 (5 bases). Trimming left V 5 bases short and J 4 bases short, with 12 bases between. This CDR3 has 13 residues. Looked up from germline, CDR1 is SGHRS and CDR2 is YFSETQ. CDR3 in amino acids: CASRDPGGTEAFF. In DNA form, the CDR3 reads TGCGCCAGCAGAGATCCCGGGGGCACTGAAGCTTTCTTT.